This entry describes one T cell receptor (beta chain). This entry comes from a study of immune characterization of retroperitoneal liposarcoma. The germline V gene has CDR1 MNHNS and CDR2 SASEGT. The V end was cut by 6 bases, the J end by 6 bases, with 18 bases between. This CDR3 has 15 residues. TCRdb redid the calling of the PCR reads with MiXCR, one entry per CDR3 protein. The table has some 9,300 distinct CDR3 sequences, 30% to 45% seen once. The chain recombines TRBV6-1 with TRBJ2-1, with D hard to call. Material: tumor tissue. The origin of this receptor is a male donor with retroperitoneal liposarcoma. The CDR3 DNA is TGTGCCAGCAGCCTGAACGATGGGTTGGGCAATGAGCAGTTCTTC. It yields the protein CASSLNDGLGNEQFF.